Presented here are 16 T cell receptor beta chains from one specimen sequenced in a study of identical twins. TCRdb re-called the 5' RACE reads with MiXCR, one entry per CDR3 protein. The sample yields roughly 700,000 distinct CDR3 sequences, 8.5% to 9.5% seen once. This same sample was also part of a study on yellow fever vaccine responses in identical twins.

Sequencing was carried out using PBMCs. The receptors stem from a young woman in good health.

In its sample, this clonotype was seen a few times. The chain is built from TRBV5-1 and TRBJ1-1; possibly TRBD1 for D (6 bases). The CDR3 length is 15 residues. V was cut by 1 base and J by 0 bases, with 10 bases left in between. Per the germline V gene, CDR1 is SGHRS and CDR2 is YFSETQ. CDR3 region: CASSLWGQVNTEAFF. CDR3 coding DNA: TGCGCCAGCAGCTTGTGGGGGCAGGTGAACACTGAAGCTTTCTTT.

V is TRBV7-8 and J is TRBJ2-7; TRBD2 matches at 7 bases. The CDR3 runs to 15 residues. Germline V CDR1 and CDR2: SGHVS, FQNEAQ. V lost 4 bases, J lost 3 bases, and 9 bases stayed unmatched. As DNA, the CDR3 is TGTGCCAGCAGCTCCACAAGCGGGGCGATCTACGAGCAGTACTTC. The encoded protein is CASSSTSGAIYEQYF.

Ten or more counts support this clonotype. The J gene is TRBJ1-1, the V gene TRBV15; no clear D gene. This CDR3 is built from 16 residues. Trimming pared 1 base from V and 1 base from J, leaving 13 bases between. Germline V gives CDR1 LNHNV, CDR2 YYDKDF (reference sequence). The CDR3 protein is CATSRVVGVGNTEAFF. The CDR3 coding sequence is TGTGCCACCAGCAGAGTCGTAGGTGTGGGGAACACTGAAGCTTTCTTT. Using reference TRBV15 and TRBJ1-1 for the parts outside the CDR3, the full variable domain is DAMVIQNPRYQVTQFGKPVTLSCSQTLNHNVMYWYQQKSSQAPKLLFHYYDKDFNNEADTPDNFQSRRPNTSFCFLDIRSPGLGDTAMYLCATSRVVGVGNTEAFFGQGTRLTVV.

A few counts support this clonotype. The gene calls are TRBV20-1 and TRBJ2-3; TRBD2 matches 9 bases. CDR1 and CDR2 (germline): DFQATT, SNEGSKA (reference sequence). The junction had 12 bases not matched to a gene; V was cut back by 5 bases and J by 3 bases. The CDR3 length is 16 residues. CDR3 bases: TGCAGTGCTCTAAAAGCGCCGGGACTAGCAACAGATACGCAGTATTTT. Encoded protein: CSALKAPGLATDTQYF.

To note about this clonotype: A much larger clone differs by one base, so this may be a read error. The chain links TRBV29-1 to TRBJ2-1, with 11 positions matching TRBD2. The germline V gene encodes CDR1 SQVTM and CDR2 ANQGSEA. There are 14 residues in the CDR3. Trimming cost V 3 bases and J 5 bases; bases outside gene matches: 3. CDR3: CSVEGLAAHNEQFF. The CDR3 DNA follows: TGCAGCGTTGAGGGACTAGCGGCCCACAATGAGCAGTTCTTC.

The chain's CDR3 is CASSNSGGALRKETQYF. CDR3 sequence (DNA): TGTGCCAGCAGTAATAGCGGGGGGGCGTTACGGAAAGAGACCCAGTACTTC. The chain links TRBV27 to TRBJ2-5, with 11 bases lining up with TRBD2. Germline assignment: CDR1 MNHEY and CDR2 SMNVEV (reference sequence). The CDR3 extends over 17 amino acids. With V trimmed by 5 bases and J by 3 bases, 11 bases remained unmatched.

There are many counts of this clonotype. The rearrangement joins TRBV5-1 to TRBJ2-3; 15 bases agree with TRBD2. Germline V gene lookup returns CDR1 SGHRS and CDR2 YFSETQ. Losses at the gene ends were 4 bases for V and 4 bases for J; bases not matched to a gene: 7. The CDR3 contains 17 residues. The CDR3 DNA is TGCGCCAGCAGCCTAGGGACTAGCGGGGGGCTCCCAGATACGCAGTATTTT. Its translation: CASSLGTSGGLPDTQYF.

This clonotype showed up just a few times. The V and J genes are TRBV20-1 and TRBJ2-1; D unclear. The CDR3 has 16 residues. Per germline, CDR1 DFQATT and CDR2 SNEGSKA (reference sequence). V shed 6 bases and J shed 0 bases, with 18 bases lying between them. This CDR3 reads CSANTPRSSSYNEQFF. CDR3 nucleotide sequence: TGCAGTGCCAACACCCCTCGCTCGAGCTCCTACAATGAGCAGTTCTTC.

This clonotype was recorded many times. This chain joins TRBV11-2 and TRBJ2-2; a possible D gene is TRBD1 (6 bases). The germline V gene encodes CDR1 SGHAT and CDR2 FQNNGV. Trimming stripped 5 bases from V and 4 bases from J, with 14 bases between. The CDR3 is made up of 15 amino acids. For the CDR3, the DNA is TGTGCCAGCAGCCAGGGGTCTTCGGGCACCGGGGAGCTGTTTTTT. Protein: CASSQGSSGTGELFF.

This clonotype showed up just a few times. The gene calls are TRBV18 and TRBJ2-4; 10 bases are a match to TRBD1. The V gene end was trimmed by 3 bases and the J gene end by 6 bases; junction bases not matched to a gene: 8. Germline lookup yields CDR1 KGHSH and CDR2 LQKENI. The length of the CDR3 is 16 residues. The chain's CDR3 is CASSPPGTGDGNIQYF. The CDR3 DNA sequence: TGTGCCAGCTCACCCCCCGGGACAGGGGATGGAAACATTCAGTACTTC.

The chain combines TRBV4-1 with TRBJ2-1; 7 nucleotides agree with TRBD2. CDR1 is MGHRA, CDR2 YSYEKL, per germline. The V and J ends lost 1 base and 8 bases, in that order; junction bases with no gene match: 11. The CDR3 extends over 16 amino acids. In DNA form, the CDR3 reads TGCGCCAGCAGCCAAGCTCCTCGGAGGGCGGGGGATGAGCAGTTCTTC. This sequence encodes CASSQAPRRAGDEQFF.

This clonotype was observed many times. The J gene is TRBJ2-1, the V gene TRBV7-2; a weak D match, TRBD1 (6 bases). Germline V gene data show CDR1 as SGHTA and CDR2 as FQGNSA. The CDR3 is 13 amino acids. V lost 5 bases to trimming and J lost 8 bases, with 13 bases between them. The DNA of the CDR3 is TGTGCCAGCAGCCCCAGGGGCGTAGATGAGCAGTTCTTC. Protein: CASSPRGVDEQFF.

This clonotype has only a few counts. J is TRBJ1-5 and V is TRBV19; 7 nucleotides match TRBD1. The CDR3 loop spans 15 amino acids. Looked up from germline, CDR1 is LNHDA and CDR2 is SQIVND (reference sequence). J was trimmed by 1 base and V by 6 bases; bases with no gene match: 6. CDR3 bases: TGTGCCAGTAGCAGAGACAGGGAGAGCAATCAGCCCCAGCATTTT. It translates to CASSRDRESNQPQHF.

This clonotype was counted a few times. This CDR3 is CASRIQGSGNQPQHF. The CDR3 nucleotides are TGTGCCAGCAGGATACAGGGCTCAGGCAATCAGCCCCAGCATTTT. The chain is built from TRBV28 and TRBJ1-5; D is perhaps TRBD1 (6 bases). Germline CDR1 and CDR2: MDHEN and SYDVKM. V lost 6 bases to trimming and J lost 2 bases, with 14 bases between them. The CDR3 spans 15 residues.

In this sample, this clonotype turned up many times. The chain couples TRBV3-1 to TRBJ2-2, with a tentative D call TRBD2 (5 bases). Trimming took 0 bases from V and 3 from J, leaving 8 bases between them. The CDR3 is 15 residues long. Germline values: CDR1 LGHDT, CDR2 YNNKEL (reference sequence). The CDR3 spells CASSQEPGYTGELFF. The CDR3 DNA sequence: TGTGCCAGCAGCCAAGAACCGGGGTACACCGGGGAGCTGTTTTTT. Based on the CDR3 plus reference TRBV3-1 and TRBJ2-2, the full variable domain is DTAVSQTPKYLVTQMGNDKSIKCEQNLGHDTMYWYKQDSKKFLKIMFSYNNKELIINETVPNRFSPKSPDKAHLNLHINSLELGDSAVYFCASSQEPGYTGELFFGEGSRLTVL.

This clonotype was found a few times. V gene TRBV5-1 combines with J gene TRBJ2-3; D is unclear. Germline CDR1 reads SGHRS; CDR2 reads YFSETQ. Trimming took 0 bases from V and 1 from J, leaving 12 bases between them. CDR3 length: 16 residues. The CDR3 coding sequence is TGCGCCAGCAGCTTGGACGAAGCTGGGGGCACAGATACGCAGTATTTT. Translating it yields CASSLDEAGGTDTQYF.